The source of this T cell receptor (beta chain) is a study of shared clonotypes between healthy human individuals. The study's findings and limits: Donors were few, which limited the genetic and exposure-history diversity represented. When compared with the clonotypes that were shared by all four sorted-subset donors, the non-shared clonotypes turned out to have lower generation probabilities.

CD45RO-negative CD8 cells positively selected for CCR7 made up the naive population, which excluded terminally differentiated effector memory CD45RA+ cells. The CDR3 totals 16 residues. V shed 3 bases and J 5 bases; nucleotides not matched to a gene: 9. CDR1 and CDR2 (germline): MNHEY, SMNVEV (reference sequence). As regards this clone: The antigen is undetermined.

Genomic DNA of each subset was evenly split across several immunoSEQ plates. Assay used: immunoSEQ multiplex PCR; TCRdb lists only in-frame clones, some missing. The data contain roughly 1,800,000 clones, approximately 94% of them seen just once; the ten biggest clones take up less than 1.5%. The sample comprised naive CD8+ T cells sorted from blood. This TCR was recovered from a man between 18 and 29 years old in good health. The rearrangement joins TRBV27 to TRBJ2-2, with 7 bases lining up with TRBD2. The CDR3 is CASSFWAGASTGELFF. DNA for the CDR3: TGTGCCAGCAGTTTCTGGGCGGGAGCATCAACCGGGGAGCTGTTTTTT.